The clone carrying this T cell receptor beta chain was detected only a few times. The V gene lost 5 bases and the J gene lost 3 bases, with 11 bases spanning the gap. There are 13 residues in the CDR3. Germline values: CDR1 SNHLY, CDR2 FYNNEI. The data originate from a study of T cells of healthy individuals. TCRdb independently ran MiXCR on the 5' RACE reads; one entry per CDR3 protein. Here the sample spans tens of thousands of distinct CDR3 sequences, around 5.1% being singletons. The chain is built from TRBV2 and TRBJ2-7; a weak D match, TRBD1 (6 bases). This clonotype was obtained from a female donor in good health. CDR3 DNA sequence: TGTGCCAGCAGTTACAGGGTAAACTACGAGCAGTACTTC. This sequence encodes CASSYRVNYEQYF.